This is a list of T cell receptor beta chains from one sample in a study of blood T cell repertoires in COVID-19. Some clones are missing from TCRdb's copy, which holds only in-frame ones; the method was immunoSEQ multiplex PCR. This table holds 200,000 to 250,000 clones, approximately 90% found once. The source material was PBMCs or T cells enriched from blood (not recorded which). These receptors were taken from a man aged 45-60 years who had been exposed to COVID-19. Each CDR3 is given with its conserved first and last residue. A D gene is named only where the DNA matches it firmly. Where a row states a size, it is once, few, many or the class of an expanded clone; other rows omit it.

CDR3 length	clone size	D gene	V gene	J gene	CDR3 DNA	CDR3 protein
14	-	TRBD1	TRBV6-4	TRBJ1-2	TGTGCCAGCAGACCGACAGGGTCCAACTATGGCTACACCTTC	CASRPTGSNYGYTF
13	-	TRBD2	TRBV7-9	TRBJ2-3	TGTGCCAGCAGCTCTAGCGGGGCAGATACGCAGTATTTT	CASSSSGADTQYF
10	-	-	TRBV28	TRBJ1-5	TGTGCCAGCAGTTCAATGCCCCAGCATTTT	CASSSMPQHF
16	-	TRBD1	TRBV28	TRBJ1-1	TGTGCCAGCAGATTTGTACTCAGGGGGAAGAACACTGAAGCTTTCTTT	CASRFVLRGKNTEAFF
14	-	-	TRBV5-1	TRBJ2-6	TGCGCCAGCACCCAGGGAACCGGGGCCAACGTCCTGACTTTC	CASTQGTGANVLTF
13	-	TRBD2	TRBV24-1	TRBJ2-3	TGTGCCACCAGTGATGGGAGGGCCGATACGCAGTATTTT	CATSDGRADTQYF
17	-	TRBD2	TRBV28	TRBJ2-1	TGTGCCAGCAGTTTAAGATCTAGCGGGGGCATAAACAATGAGCAGTTCTTC	CASSLRSSGGINNEQFF
16	once	TRBD2	TRBV5-1	TRBJ2-5	TGCGCCAGCAGCTTGGTTGGTAGCGGGGGGCAAGAGACCCAGTACTTC	CASSLVGSGGQETQYF
14	-	TRBD1	TRBV6-5	TRBJ2-7	TGTGCCAGCATGGACCTGACAGGGCTACACGAGCAGTACTTC	CASMDLTGLHEQYF
15	-	-	TRBV5-1	TRBJ1-6	TGCGCCAGCAGCGCCGGGACACTTAGCGATTCACCCCTCCACTTT	CASSAGTLSDSPLHF
19	-	TRBD1	TRBV28	TRBJ2-5	TGTGCCAGCAGTTCCAACCGATGGGGGACAGGGGGCGTGAGAGAGACCCAGTACTTC	CASSSNRWGTGGVRETQYF